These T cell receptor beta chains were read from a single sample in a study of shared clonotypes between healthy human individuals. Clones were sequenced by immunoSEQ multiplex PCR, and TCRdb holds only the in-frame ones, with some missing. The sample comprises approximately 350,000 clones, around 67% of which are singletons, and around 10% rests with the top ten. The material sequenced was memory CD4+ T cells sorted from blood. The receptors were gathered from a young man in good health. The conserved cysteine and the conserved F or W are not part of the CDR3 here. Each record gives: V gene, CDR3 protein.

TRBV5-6,ASSKREGHLETQY
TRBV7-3,ASSTLAGAYNEQF
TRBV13,ASRIGTSGYEQY
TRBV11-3,ASSLAGVETQY
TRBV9,ASSGGSASYNEQF
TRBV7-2,ASSLAPGPQH
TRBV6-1,ASKFGGPDYGYT
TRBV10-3,AISDQGDTQY
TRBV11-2,ASSLDLQTSEAF
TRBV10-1,ARRTEARCEQY
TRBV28,ASSLYRGRETQY
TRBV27,ASAETIRLRETQY
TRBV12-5,ASGLVKAGGPLGELF